This is a list of T cell receptor beta chains from one sample in a study of beta chain features in type 1 diabetes. Sequenced by immunoSEQ multiplex PCR; TCRdb stores in-frame clones only, minus some. The table has roughly 400,000 clones, 8.5% to 10% seen once. Sequenced material: central memory CD4+ T cells from blood. The source is a man under 40 with type 1 diabetes. The CDR3 runs from the conserved cysteine through the conserved F or W. The D gene is left open where the match is weak. Some rows mark clone size as missing; the rest say once, few, many or name a class of expanded clone.

TRBJ1-1	few	.	TRBV28	CATETVNTEAFF	TGTGCCACCGAGACAGTGAACACTGAAGCTTTCTTT
TRBJ1-1	.	.	TRBV6-1	CASSGGRRSNTEAFF	TGTGCCAGCAGTGGAGGACGGAGATCGAACACTGAAGCTTTCTTT
TRBJ2-2	.	TRBD2	TRBV7-6	CASSLVQAGGTGELFF	TGTGCCAGCAGCTTAGTACAGGCGGGAGGTACCGGGGAGCTGTTTTTT
TRBJ2-1	few	.	TRBV6-1	CASSARDYNEQFF	TGTGCCAGCAGTGCAAGGGACTACAATGAGCAGTTCTTC
TRBJ2-1	few	.	TRBV7-2	CASSLAAPYSILGNEQFF	TGTGCCAGCAGCTTAGCTGCCCCTTACAGTATCCTTGGAAATGAGCAGTTCTTC
TRBJ2-7	.	TRBD2	TRBV10-3	CAILGLAGGGEQYF	TGTGCCATTCTGGGACTAGCGGGAGGAGGCGAGCAGTACTTC
TRBJ2-7	few	.	TRBV18	CASSPSVTYEQYF	TGTGCCAGCTCACCAAGCGTGACCTACGAGCAGTACTTC
TRBJ2-1	few	.	TRBV7-9	CASSLWWGLADEQFF	TGTGCCAGCAGCTTATGGTGGGGGCTAGCCGATGAGCAGTTCTTC
TRBJ1-1	few	.	TRBV29-1	CSVVGAAEAFF	TGCAGCGTTGTTGGGGCAGCCGAAGCTTTCTTT
TRBJ1-2	many	.	TRBV28	CASRLDGYYGYTF	TGTGCCAGCAGGCTGGACGGCTACTATGGCTACACCTTC
TRBJ2-7	many	.	TRBV2	CASNGWEGYEQYF	TGTGCCAGCAACGGCTGGGAAGGCTACGAGCAGTACTTC
TRBJ2-1	.	.	TRBV11-3	CASSLRSRSGGRGLDEQFF	TGTGCCAGCAGCTTAAGGTCTCGCTCTGGAGGGAGGGGGTTGGATGAGCAGTTCTTC
TRBJ2-4	many	.	TRBV9	CASSGSRAQTPAIQYF	TGTGCCAGCAGCGGATCAAGAGCCCAAACACCCGCCATTCAGTACTTC
TRBJ1-2	.	.	TRBV28	CATTRSMNYGYTF	TGTGCCACTACACGGTCAATGAACTATGGCTACACCTTC
TRBJ2-5	.	.	TRBV6-6	CASRPGRGAETQYF	TGTGCCAGCAGACCGGGACGAGGAGCGGAGACCCAGTACTTC
TRBJ1-1	few	.	TRBV27	CASSLKALGNTEAFF	TGTGCCAGCAGTTTAAAGGCCCTCGGGAACACTGAAGCTTTCTTT
TRBJ2-3	few	.	TRBV25-1	CASSDPQRGSTDTQYF	TGTGCCAGCAGTGATCCCCAGAGGGGAAGCACAGATACGCAGTATTTT
TRBJ2-7	.	.	TRBV5-1	CASSLDPGYEQYF	TGCGCCAGCAGCTTGGATCCTGGCTACGAGCAGTACTTC
TRBJ1-1	few	.	TRBV5-1	CASSLNGEPMAFF	TGCGCCAGCAGCTTGAATGGGGAGCCAATGGCTTTCTTT
TRBJ1-5	.	TRBD1	TRBV27	CASSQDRGSQPQHF	TGTGCCAGCAGTCAGGACAGGGGGAGTCAGCCCCAGCATTTT
TRBJ2-7	.	.	TRBV6-6	CASIDRYGHEQYF	TGTGCCAGCATAGATCGATACGGTCACGAGCAGTACTTC
TRBJ2-7	.	TRBD2	TRBV5-1	CASSSTGGLSYEQYF	TGCGCCAGCAGCTCAACGGGGGGGCTTTCCTACGAGCAGTACTTC
TRBJ2-1	.	TRBD2	TRBV9	CASSRLAGRSNEQFF	TGTGCCAGCAGCAGGTTAGCGGGGAGAAGCAATGAGCAGTTCTTC